The entry that follows covers one T cell receptor beta chain sequence. This entry comes from a study of shared clonotypes between healthy human individuals. Generated by immunoSEQ multiplex PCR, the TCRdb table keeps only in-frame clones and is missing some. The data contain around 610,000 clones, around 96% of them singletons. CD45RO-negative, CCR7-selected cells formed the naive CD8 fraction, which excluded terminally differentiated effector memory CD45RA+ cells. Germline V lookup: CDR1 SNHLY, CDR2 FYNNEI. Trimming pared 10 bases from V and 6 bases from J, leaving 15 bases between. This CDR3 has 12 amino acids.

Sequencing used naive CD8+ T cells sorted from blood. The chain couples TRBV2 to TRBJ2-5; D gene uncertain. The source of this sequence is a woman younger than 45 in good health. DNA for the CDR3: TGTGCCACCAGGCCCAAGTTACAGACCCAGTACTTC. As protein: CATRPKLQTQYF.